A selection of T cell receptor beta chains follows, all from one sample in a study of blood T cell repertoires in COVID-19. TCRdb's copy holds only in-frame clones and misses some; the assay was immunoSEQ multiplex PCR. Altogether roughly 70,000 clones are present, 70% to 90% being singletons, with the ten largest covering 15% to 20%. Sequences were obtained from peripheral blood. These TCRs come from a woman aged 80 or older with acute or convalescent COVID-19. Each CDR3 is given with its conserved first and last residue. The D gene is left open where the match is weak. The size entry is marked missing in some rows and otherwise reads once, few, many or a size class.

d_gene	abundance	v_gene	j_gene	CDR3aa	CDR3nt
NA	NA	TRBV9	TRBJ1-2	CASSVTGGLRGYTF	TGTGCCAGCAGCGTAACGGGGGGATTACGTGGCTACACCTTC
TRBD1	NA	TRBV5-6	TRBJ1-6	CASSGDSNRPLHF	TGTGCCAGCAGCGGGGACAGCAATAGGCCCCTCCACTTT
NA	NA	TRBV5-4	TRBJ1-4	CASSPEAANEKLFF	TGTGCCAGCAGCCCGGAGGCAGCTAATGAAAAACTGTTTTTT
TRBD1	NA	TRBV14	TRBJ1-2	CASSPRTGKNYGYTF	TGTGCCAGCAGCCCCAGGACAGGAAAAAACTATGGCTACACCTTC
NA	NA	TRBV7-6	TRBJ2-7	CASSLVGGPGAYEQYF	TGTGCCAGCAGCTTAGTGGGAGGCCCAGGTGCGTACGAGCAGTACTTC
TRBD1	NA	TRBV10-3	TRBJ2-5	CAISGDRGQETQYF	TGTGCCATCAGTGGGGACAGGGGACAAGAGACCCAGTACTTC
NA	NA	TRBV28	TRBJ1-2	CASSLYREYGYTF	TGTGCCAGCAGTTTGTATCGGGAGTATGGCTACACCTTC
TRBD1	few	TRBV5-1	TRBJ1-2	CASSQPGQELGYTF	TGCGCCAGCAGCCAACCGGGACAGGAGTTGGGCTACACCTTC
NA	few	TRBV10-1	TRBJ2-1	CASSRGSSEQFF	TGCGCCAGCAGTAGAGGGTCCAGCGAGCAGTTCTTC
NA	NA	TRBV30	TRBJ1-1	CALERAEAFF	TGTGCCCTCGAGAGGGCGGAAGCTTTCTTT
TRBD1	NA	TRBV19	TRBJ1-3	CASTTPGQGVSGNTIYF	TGTGCCAGTACAACCCCGGGACAGGGAGTCTCTGGAAACACCATATATTTT
NA	once	TRBV28	TRBJ1-5	CASSLPGFGGNQPQHF	TGTGCCAGCAGTTTACCGGGTTTTGGAGGCAATCAGCCCCAGCATTTT
NA	NA	TRBV18	TRBJ2-7	CASSPRRDEQYF	TGTGCCAGCTCACCGCGACGGGACGAGCAGTACTTC
NA	NA	TRBV5-1	TRBJ2-1	CASSLGSSANEQFF	TGCGCCAGCAGCCTTGGGTCTAGCGCCAATGAGCAGTTCTTC
TRBD1	few	TRBV29-1	TRBJ1-5	CSVGQGLSNQPQHF	TGCAGCGTTGGACAGGGTTTAAGCAATCAGCCCCAGCATTTT
TRBD2	NA	TRBV27	TRBJ2-7	CASSTLLAGDSYEQYF	TGTGCCAGCAGTACCTTACTAGCGGGGGACTCCTACGAGCAGTACTTC
NA	few	TRBV24-1	TRBJ2-7	CATSDELNYEQYF	TGTGCCACCAGTGATGAACTCAACTACGAGCAGTACTTC
TRBD1	NA	TRBV28	TRBJ2-4	CASSLPLDRNIQYF	TGTGCCAGCAGTTTACCCCTGGACAGGAACATTCAGTACTTC
NA	NA	TRBV5-1	TRBJ1-3	CASSLGPTNPGNTIYF	TGCGCCAGCAGCTTGGGTCCTACTAACCCTGGAAACACCATATATTTT
TRBD2	NA	TRBV7-2	TRBJ2-3	CASSLGGAGGHGTDTQYF	TGTGCCAGCAGCCTTGGGGGAGCGGGAGGGCACGGCACAGATACGCAGTATTTT
NA	NA	TRBV18	TRBJ2-5	CASSPATGRTETQYF	TGTGCCAGCTCACCGGCGACGGGGAGAACAGAGACCCAGTACTTC
NA	NA	TRBV27	TRBJ2-7	CASSFGGLGPYEQYF	TGTGCCAGCAGTTTCGGAGGGCTAGGGCCCTACGAGCAGTACTTC
NA	NA	TRBV5-4	TRBJ1-2	CASSRLGQGYYGYTF	TGTGCCAGCAGCCGTTTAGGCCAGGGTTATTATGGCTACACCTTC
NA	NA	TRBV12-3/TRBV12-4	TRBJ1-1	CASSLFGQEAFF	TGTGCCAGCAGTTTATTTGGACAGGAAGCTTTCTTT
TRBD2	NA	TRBV2	TRBJ2-1	CASSDLGGSYNEQFF	TGTGCCAGCAGTGACCTGGGGGGGTCCTACAATGAGCAGTTCTTC
TRBD2	NA	TRBV9	TRBJ2-1	CASSYGTSGMTGNEQFF	TGTGCCAGCAGCTACGGGACTAGCGGGATGACCGGGAATGAGCAGTTCTTC
TRBD1	NA	TRBV28	TRBJ1-4	CASSNPGTGVGKLFF	TGTGCCAGCAGTAATCCCGGGACAGGGGTTGGAAAACTGTTTTTT
TRBD2	NA	TRBV5-6	TRBJ2-4	CASSLGLAGANIQYF	TGTGCCAGCAGCTTGGGACTAGCGGGGGCTAACATTCAGTACTTC
TRBD2	NA	TRBV3-1/TRBV3-2	TRBJ2-7	CASSSGLGTSGRNEQYF	TGTGCCAGCAGCAGCGGACTAGGGACTAGCGGGAGGAACGAGCAGTACTTC
TRBD1	once	TRBV19	TRBJ2-2	CASSMSQGANTGELFF	TGTGCCAGTAGTATGTCGCAGGGGGCGAACACCGGGGAGCTGTTTTTT
TRBD2	NA	TRBV5-1	TRBJ2-3	CASSWTSGGNRPDTQYF	TGCGCCAGCAGCTGGACTAGCGGGGGGAATCGGCCAGATACGCAGTATTTT
NA	NA	TRBV4-1	TRBJ2-2	CASSQDVRVEKGELFF	TGCGCCAGCAGCCAAGATGTGCGGGTTGAGAAAGGGGAGCTGTTTTTT
NA	once	TRBV28	TRBJ1-5	CASKGGTGGAVGQPQHF	TGTGCCAGCAAGGGAGGCACAGGAGGGGCTGTGGGTCAGCCCCAGCATTTT
TRBD1	once	TRBV28	TRBJ2-1	CASSSLQGAHNEQFF	TGTGCCAGCAGTTCCCTACAGGGGGCCCACAATGAGCAGTTCTTC
TRBD1	NA	TRBV19	TRBJ1-5	CASKDRAYNQPQHF	TGTGCCAGCAAGGACAGGGCCTATAACCAGCCCCAGCATTTT
TRBD2	NA	TRBV7-2	TRBJ2-3	CASSLALYGGADTQYF	TGTGCCAGCAGCTTAGCGCTCTACGGGGGGGCGGATACGCAGTATTTT
TRBD2	once	TRBV28	TRBJ2-7	CATQRGGRGEQYF	TGTGCCACCCAACGGGGGGGACGGGGTGAGCAGTACTTC
NA	NA	TRBV15	TRBJ2-1	CATSIRYNEQFF	TGTGCCACCAGCATCCGCTACAATGAGCAGTTCTTC
NA	NA	TRBV5-1	TRBJ2-7	CASSFDGSYEQYF	TGCGCCAGCAGCTTTGACGGGTCCTACGAGCAGTACTTC
NA	NA	TRBV29-1	TRBJ1-1	CSVGEGGNTEAFF	TGCAGCGTTGGGGAGGGAGGTAACACTGAAGCTTTCTTT